The TCR beta chain under discussion was sequenced for a study of shared clonotypes between healthy human individuals. TCRdb keeps only in-frame clones here, not all; method: immunoSEQ multiplex PCR. The sample consists of some 2,500,000 clones, 93% of them appearing once. All participating donors were Caucasian adults from Nashville, Tennessee. Sequencing was done on a sample of naive CD4+ T cells from PBMCs. The subset is: CD45RA+ positively selected. The receptor was isolated from a man aged 18-30 years in good health. Some clones in this sample may be carry-over from other donors' samples.

Here the CDR3 DNA reads TGTGCCAGTAGTGTCCTCCCCCCGGGAACCGGGGAGCTGTTTTTT. Residues: CASSVLPPGTGELFF. The J gene is TRBJ2-2, the V gene TRBV19; D may be TRBD2 (5 bases). The CDR3 loop spans 15 amino acids. V dropped 5 bases and J dropped 5 bases, with 15 bases sitting between them. Looked up from germline, CDR1 is LNHDA and CDR2 is SQIVND (reference sequence).